These T cell receptor beta chains were read from a single sample in a study of T cell responses to AZD1222 COVID-19 vaccine. Here immunoSEQ multiplex PCR was the method, and the copy in TCRdb shows in-frame clones only, minus some. The table shows approximately 150,000 clones, with 90% to 95% occurring only once. This specimen consisted of peripheral blood, obtained after recovery from COVID-19. These receptor sequences come from an adult who had recovered from COVID-19. CDR3s include the opening cysteine and the closing phenylalanine or tryptophan. Each record gives: J gene, V gene, CDR3 protein.

J gene: TRBJ2-1; V gene: TRBV9; CDR3 protein: CASSVVGGEQFF
J gene: TRBJ1-5; V gene: TRBV11-2; CDR3 protein: CASSPSSGVQPQHF
J gene: TRBJ1-1; V gene: TRBV30; CDR3 protein: CAWSVPGGRWNTEAFF
J gene: TRBJ2-1; V gene: TRBV20-1; CDR3 protein: CSATNYNEQFF
J gene: TRBJ2-1; V gene: TRBV5-8; CDR3 protein: CASSLALTSGLDNEQFF
J gene: TRBJ1-5; V gene: TRBV4-1; CDR3 protein: CASSQGALGYSNQPQHF
J gene: TRBJ2-1; V gene: TRBV7-9; CDR3 protein: CASSFRTGDTNEQFF
J gene: TRBJ1-5; V gene: TRBV29-1; CDR3 protein: CSVAGTGADQPQHF
J gene: TRBJ2-3; V gene: TRBV27; CDR3 protein: CASSPQGDTQYF
J gene: TRBJ1-2; V gene: TRBV6-5; CDR3 protein: CARQAPYLVYGYTF
J gene: TRBJ2-4; V gene: TRBV10-1; CDR3 protein: CASSAGQGPNIQYF
J gene: TRBJ2-7; V gene: TRBV5-5; CDR3 protein: CASSPKVFREQYF
J gene: TRBJ2-5; V gene: TRBV6-5; CDR3 protein: CASSSGTGTETQYF
J gene: TRBJ2-7; V gene: TRBV5-1; CDR3 protein: CASSPHLSAGEGNEQYF
J gene: TRBJ2-2; V gene: TRBV27; CDR3 protein: CASSSLALAPTGELFF
J gene: TRBJ2-1; V gene: TRBV19; CDR3 protein: CASSIERGQNNEQFF
J gene: TRBJ1-5; V gene: TRBV4-1; CDR3 protein: CASSQVGGVGNQPQHF
J gene: TRBJ2-7; V gene: TRBV28; CDR3 protein: CASSPGLAGYEQYF
J gene: TRBJ2-1; V gene: TRBV2; CDR3 protein: CASSGTSENYNEQFF
J gene: TRBJ2-7; V gene: TRBV21-1; CDR3 protein: CASSKNGGRLLYEQYF
J gene: TRBJ1-6; V gene: TRBV4-1; CDR3 protein: CASSQDGDRASNSPLHF
J gene: TRBJ1-5; V gene: TRBV29-1; CDR3 protein: CSVEGTGGNQPQHF
J gene: TRBJ2-7; V gene: TRBV5-1; CDR3 protein: CASSPRTGSYEQYF
J gene: TRBJ2-7; V gene: TRBV27; CDR3 protein: CASSSIWQNYEQYF
J gene: TRBJ1-4; V gene: TRBV6-5; CDR3 protein: CASSPRTGSGEKLFF
J gene: TRBJ1-5; V gene: TRBV12-3/TRBV12-4; CDR3 protein: CASRSHNQPQHF
J gene: TRBJ2-7; V gene: TRBV28; CDR3 protein: CASSLPEAGGYEQYF
J gene: TRBJ1-5; V gene: TRBV12-3/TRBV12-4; CDR3 protein: CASSLSGQFPQHF
J gene: TRBJ2-1; V gene: TRBV7-3; CDR3 protein: CASSLQVAAYNEQFF